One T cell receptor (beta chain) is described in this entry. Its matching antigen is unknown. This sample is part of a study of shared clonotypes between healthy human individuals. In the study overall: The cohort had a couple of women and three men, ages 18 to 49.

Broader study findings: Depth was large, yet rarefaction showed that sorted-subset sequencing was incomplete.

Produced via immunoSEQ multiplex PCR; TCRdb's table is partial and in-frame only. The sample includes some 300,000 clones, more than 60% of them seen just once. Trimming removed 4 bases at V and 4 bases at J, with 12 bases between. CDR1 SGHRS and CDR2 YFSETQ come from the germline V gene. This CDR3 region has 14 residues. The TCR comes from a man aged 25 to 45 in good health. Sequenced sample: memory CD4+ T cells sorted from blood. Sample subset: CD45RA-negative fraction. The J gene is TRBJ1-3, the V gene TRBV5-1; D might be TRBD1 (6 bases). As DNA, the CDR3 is TGCGCCAGCAGCACCAGCGGACAGGGAAACACCATATATTTT. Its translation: CASSTSGQGNTIYF.